These 19 T cell receptor beta chains were sequenced from one sample in a study of blood T cell repertoires in COVID-19. Assay: immunoSEQ multiplex PCR; the TCRdb copy retains only in-frame clones and omits some. The data contain about 73,000 clones, 82% of them singletons. The specimen sequenced was peripheral blood. All receptors derive from a woman in her sixties or seventies with acute or convalescent COVID-19.

The chain recombines TRBV6-1 with TRBJ1-2, with 12 nucleotides matching TRBD1. CDR1 MNHNS and CDR2 SASEGT come from the germline V gene. CDR3 length: 17 residues. Germline trimming cut 4 bases from V and 1 base from J; bases unmatched to any gene: 7. As DNA, the CDR3 is TGTGCCAGCAGTGCCCGGGACAGGGGGCTAAATAACTATGGCTACACCTTC. Encoded protein: CASSARDRGLNNYGYTF.

The genes are TRBV28 and TRBJ1-5; D possibly corresponds to TRBD1 (6 bases). V shed 6 bases and J shed 7 bases, with 10 bases lying between them. Germline V gene data show CDR1 as MDHEN and CDR2 as SYDVKM. This CDR3 region has 12 residues. This CDR3 is CASRQGRQPQHF. CDR3 sequence (DNA): TGTGCCAGCAGACAGGGCAGACAGCCCCAGCATTTT.

This rearrangement joins TRBV19 to TRBJ2-3; 7 bases are shared with TRBD2. CDR3 length: 16 residues. J was trimmed by 5 bases and V by 3 bases; bases with no gene match: 11. Germline V gene data show CDR1 as LNHDA and CDR2 as SQIVND (reference sequence). CDR3 sequence: CASSMYSGREQDTQYF. CDR3 nucleotide sequence: TGTGCCAGTAGTATGTATAGTGGGCGGGAGCAAGATACGCAGTATTTT.

The chain uses TRBV10-3 and TRBJ2-7; 9 nucleotides line up with TRBD1. The CDR3 has 14 amino acids. Per germline, CDR1 ENHRY and CDR2 SYGVKD. V lost 4 bases to trimming and J lost 2 bases; unmatched junction nucleotides: 3. This chain's CDR3 is CAISADRGPYEQYF. The CDR3, as DNA: TGTGCCATCAGTGCGGACAGGGGACCCTACGAGCAGTACTTC.

The chain has TRBV5-4 and TRBJ2-3, with 9 bases fitting TRBD2. CDR3 length: 16 residues. CDR1 SGHNT and CDR2 YYREEE come from the germline V gene (reference sequence). The V gene end was trimmed by 0 bases and the J gene end by 3 bases; junction bases not matched to a gene: 5. As DNA, the CDR3 is TGTGCCAGCAGCTTGGTCGGTAGCGGGAGAACAGATACGCAGTATTTT. Its protein is CASSLVGSGRTDTQYF.

The chain is built from TRBV28 and TRBJ1-5; 9 positions agree with TRBD1. CDR3 size: 14 residues. CDR1 is MDHEN, CDR2 SYDVKM, per germline. CDR3 sequence: CAVRGDRAAQPQHF. The DNA of the CDR3 is TGTGCGGTCAGGGGGGACAGGGCGGCTCAGCCCCAGCATTTT. Based on the CDR3 plus reference TRBV28 and TRBJ1-5, the full variable domain is DVKVTQSSRYLVKRTGEKVFLECVQDMDHENMFWYRQDPGLGLRLIYFSYDVKMKEKGDIPEGYSVSREKKERFSLILESASTNQTSMYLCAVRGDRAAQPQHFGDGTRLSIL.

As to this clone: The sample contains more than one DNA sequence encoding this CDR3. V usage is TRBV28 and J usage is TRBJ1-2; no clear D. V was pared by 5 bases and J by 5 bases, with 3 bases between. The CDR3 is 10 amino acids. Germline CDR1 MDHEN, CDR2 SYDVKM. DNA of the CDR3: TGTGCCAGCAGTCGTTATGGCTACACCTTC. The encoded protein is CASSRYGYTF.

The chain combines TRBV2 with TRBJ1-2, with D uncertain. The CDR3 is 12 amino acids. Looked up from germline, CDR1 is SNHLY and CDR2 is FYNNEI. The V and J ends lost 6 bases and 4 bases respectively, with 9 bases between them. The CDR3 reads CASRADTYGYTF. The CDR3 DNA reads TGTGCCAGCAGGGCTGACACCTATGGCTACACCTTC.

This chain connects TRBV19 to TRBJ2-1; 7 nucleotides match TRBD2. The trim removed 6 bases at V and 2 bases at J, leaving 4 bases unmatched. This CDR3 comprises 14 residues. Germline-derived CDR1 and CDR2 are LNHDA and SQIVND (reference sequence). The CDR3 protein is CASSSSGAYNEQFF. The CDR3 nucleotides read TGTGCCAGTAGCTCTAGCGGAGCCTACAATGAGCAGTTCTTC.

V and J are TRBV5-4 and TRBJ1-5; D gene ambiguous. In germline, CDR1 is SGHNT, CDR2 YYREEE (reference sequence). This CDR3 has 16 amino acids. The V end lost 0 bases, the J end lost 2 bases, and 12 bases lay between the germline ends. The CDR3 nucleotides read TGTGCCAGCAGCTTGGGCGGCCCGGGAGGCAATCAGCCCCAGCATTTT. This codes for CASSLGGPGGNQPQHF.

The chain is built from TRBV27 and TRBJ2-7; D is perhaps TRBD2 (7 bases). The CDR3 covers 16 residues. V dropped 5 bases and J dropped 6 bases, with 23 bases sitting between them. The germline gives CDR1 MNHEY, CDR2 SMNVEV (reference sequence). CDR3 in DNA: TGTGCCAGCAGTCCCCCCCGGGGGCGGGAGTTTGGCGAGCAGTACTTC. It codes for CASSPPRGREFGEQYF.

V usage is TRBV5-8 and J usage is TRBJ1-1; tentative D call: TRBD1 (6 bases). The CDR3 is 13 amino acids. CDR1 and CDR2 (germline): SGHTS, YDEGEE. Deletions cut 4 bases from V and 9 bases from J, with 16 bases between. As DNA, the CDR3 is TGTGCCAGCAGCCTGGGGAGCTGGGACAAAGCTTTCTTT. It codes for CASSLGSWDKAFF.

The chain is built from TRBV5-6 and TRBJ2-7; TRBD1 agrees at 7 bases. Germline CDR1 SGHDT, CDR2 YYEEEE. This CDR3 comprises 16 residues. V dropped 5 bases and J dropped 3; count of bases not matched to a gene: 14. The CDR3 loop reads CASSNEIRDSYYEQYF. For the CDR3, the DNA is TGTGCCAGCAGTAATGAAATCCGGGACAGCTACTACGAGCAGTACTTC.

V gene TRBV13 combines with J gene TRBJ2-1; a weak D match, TRBD2 (6 bases). Germline V gene sequence: CDR1 PRHDT, CDR2 FYEKMQ (reference sequence). Between the trimmed V and J ends, which lost 3 bases and 9 bases, there was a span of 12 bases. This CDR3 comprises 13 residues. The CDR3 coding sequence is TGTGCCAGCAGCTTCTCCTTTAGCGGTGAGCAGTTCTTC. This translates into CASSFSFSGEQFF.

This clone was picked up one time. This sequence joins TRBV18 and TRBJ1-3; 7 bases are a match to TRBD1. Germline CDR1 KGHSH, CDR2 LQKENI. This CDR3 comprises 14 residues. V was clipped by 3 bases and J by 9 bases; unmatched bases: 8. CDR3 bases: TGTGCCAGCTCACCCGGGACAGATTCTTTCACCATATATTTT. Protein product: CASSPGTDSFTIYF.

V is TRBV28 and J is TRBJ1-2, with D perhaps TRBD1 (6 bases). Germline V CDR1 and CDR2: MDHEN, SYDVKM. Trimming took off 6 bases at V and 6 bases at J, with 8 bases between the two ends. The CDR3 totals 11 residues. In DNA, the CDR3 is TGTGCCAGCAGCTACAGGGATGGCTACACCTTC. This translates into CASSYRDGYTF.

The rearrangement links TRBV10-3 to TRBJ2-7, with TRBD2 as a possible D gene (5 bases). The CDR3 contains 15 residues. V gave up 6 bases and J gave up 6 bases, with 21 bases separating them. From germline, CDR1 is ENHRY and CDR2 SYGVKD. CDR3 sequence reads: CAIRKSLGLLPEQYF. The CDR3 coding sequence is TGTGCCATCAGAAAAAGTCTCGGACTCCTACCCGAGCAGTACTTC.

Only one count was recorded for this clone. The CDR3 region has the DNA TGTGCCAGCAGTCCGAGCCCCCTCACTGAAGCTTTCTTT. Translation gives CASSPSPLTEAFF. The chain joins TRBV12-3 or TRBV12-4 to TRBJ1-1; D unclear. This CDR3 is 13 amino acids long. The germline V and J ends were trimmed by 5 bases and 4 bases, with 11 bases remaining between them.

In DNA, the CDR3 is TGTGCCAGCAGCTTAGGAACAGCTTATGGCTACACCTTC. It is translated as CASSLGTAYGYTF. This chain joins TRBV11-2 and TRBJ1-2; D gene unclear. The CDR3 runs to 13 residues. Trimming pared 1 base from V and 5 bases from J, leaving 8 bases between. The germline CDR1 and CDR2 sequences are SGHAT and FQNNGV.